Listed below are T cell receptor beta chains from one sample, sequenced in a study of blood T cell repertoires in COVID-19. The table came from immunoSEQ multiplex PCR; TCRdb's copy has only in-frame clones and leaves some out. The table lists 250,000 to 300,000 clones, around 90% of them singletons. Sequenced material: peripheral blood. Every receptor here comes from a woman aged 45-60 years who had recovered from COVID-19. CDR3s include the opening cysteine and the closing phenylalanine or tryptophan. The order of the fields is D gene, J gene, clone size, V gene, CDR3 protein, CDR3 DNA. The D gene is left open where the match is weak. The listing skips clone size in some rows; elsewhere it reads once, few, many or a size class.

TRBD1	TRBJ2-2	once	TRBV6-5	CASSRPGGTGELFF	TGTGCCAGCAGTCGACCAGGGGGAACCGGGGAGCTGTTTTTT
TRBD1	TRBJ1-1	.	TRBV2	CASREQGPEAFF	TGTGCCAGCAGGGAACAGGGGCCTGAAGCTTTCTTT
.	TRBJ1-3	.	TRBV7-8	CASSYQGLGTGNTIYF	TGTGCCAGCAGCTACCAGGGGCTGGGAACTGGAAACACCATATATTTT
TRBD1	TRBJ2-5	.	TRBV25-1	CASSEYYKRGPGETQYF	TGTGCCAGCAGTGAATATTATAAAAGGGGGCCCGGAGAGACCCAGTACTTC
TRBD1	TRBJ1-1	.	TRBV14	CASSQVGQGAGATEAFF	TGTGCCAGCAGCCAGGTTGGACAGGGGGCAGGGGCGACTGAAGCTTTCTTT
.	TRBJ2-1	once	TRBV6-5	CASDWVSYNEQFF	TGTGCCAGCGACTGGGTCTCCTACAATGAGCAGTTCTTC
TRBD1	TRBJ1-5	.	TRBV12-3/TRBV12-4	CASSWTGYEPQHF	TGTGCCAGCAGTTGGACAGGGTACGAGCCCCAGCATTTT
TRBD2	TRBJ2-5	.	TRBV11-2	CASSGRRGGRETQYF	TGTGCCAGCAGCGGCCGGCGGGGGGGCCGGGAGACCCAGTACTTC
TRBD1	TRBJ1-2	.	TRBV28	CASSLQGGAYYGYTF	TGTGCCAGCAGTTTACAGGGGGGCGCTTACTATGGCTACACCTTC
TRBD1	TRBJ1-2	.	TRBV19	CASKPQGAPTNYGYTF	TGTGCCAGCAAACCACAGGGGGCCCCGACTAACTATGGCTACACCTTC
TRBD1	TRBJ1-2	.	TRBV4-3	CASSQAGQVPYGYTF	TGCGCCAGCAGCCAAGCCGGACAGGTGCCTTATGGCTACACCTTC
.	TRBJ1-1	.	TRBV18	CASSPSVAVSEAFF	TGTGCCAGCTCACCAAGTGTGGCAGTAAGTGAAGCTTTCTTT
.	TRBJ2-5	.	TRBV3-1/TRBV3-2	CASERQGETQYF	TGTGCCAGCGAGCGGCAGGGGGAGACCCAGTACTTC
.	TRBJ1-5	.	TRBV5-8	CASSLGQVTNQPQHF	TGTGCCAGCAGCTTGGGACAGGTGACTAATCAGCCCCAGCATTTT
.	TRBJ2-4	.	TRBV19	CASSIDGVPTGQGAKNIQYF	TGTGCCAGTAGTATAGACGGTGTACCAACTGGGCAGGGGGCCAAAAACATTCAGTACTTC
.	TRBJ1-4	.	TRBV2	CASSSVSTNEKLFF	TGTGCCAGCAGTAGCGTCTCAACTAATGAAAAACTGTTTTTT
TRBD1	TRBJ1-5	.	TRBV4-3	CASSQLTGANQPQHF	TGCGCCAGCAGCCAGCTTACAGGGGCAAATCAGCCCCAGCATTTT
.	TRBJ2-2	once	TRBV7-9	CASSFRRGPITGELFF	TGTGCCAGCAGCTTTAGGAGGGGGCCCATCACCGGGGAGCTGTTTTTT
.	TRBJ2-2	.	TRBV28	CASSLSRRGDTGELFF	TGTGCCAGCAGTTTATCTAGGAGAGGCGATACCGGGGAGCTGTTTTTT
TRBD2	TRBJ2-1	once	TRBV27	CASSLFSGGVGTEQFF	TGTGCCAGCAGTTTATTTAGCGGGGGGGTTGGGACGGAGCAGTTCTTC
.	TRBJ1-1	.	TRBV18	CASSPGGLGSAFF	TGTGCCAGCTCACCAGGAGGGCTGGGATCGGCTTTCTTT
TRBD2	TRBJ2-4	.	TRBV9	CASSAFSGGHKNIQYF	TGTGCCAGCAGCGCGTTTAGCGGGGGGCACAAAAACATTCAGTACTTC
.	TRBJ1-1	.	TRBV21-1	CASSKGPGRGQGMTEAFF	TGTGCCAGCAGCAAGGGGCCCGGCAGGGGGCAAGGTATGACTGAAGCTTTCTTT
TRBD1	TRBJ2-2	.	TRBV28	CASSSTGQGAVGELFF	TGTGCCAGCAGTTCCACGGGACAGGGGGCGGTCGGGGAGCTGTTTTTT
TRBD1	TRBJ1-5	.	TRBV7-2	CASSPQGALQPQHF	TGTGCCAGCAGCCCCCAGGGGGCTCTACAGCCCCAGCATTTT